Below, 23 T cell receptor beta chains from the same sample are listed, as sequenced in a study of blood T cell repertoires in COVID-19. The table came from immunoSEQ multiplex PCR; TCRdb's copy has only in-frame clones and leaves some out. Of around 140,000 clones in the sample, roughly 82% are singletons; the top ten hold about 10%. Specimen: peripheral blood. The receptors originated from a man between 60 and 70 years old with active or convalescent COVID-19.

This clone was seen only once. The chain combines TRBV30 with TRBJ2-7, with D unclear. The V end was cut by 3 bases, the J end by 2 bases, with 20 bases between. Germline values: CDR1 GTSNPN, CDR2 SVGIG (reference sequence). This CDR3 spans 16 amino acids. CDR3 amino acids: CAWSDLDLGVAYEQYF. CDR3 in DNA: TGTGCCTGGAGCGACTTGGATCTCGGTGTCGCCTACGAGCAGTACTTC.

This clone was seen repeatedly, ten times or more. This chain links TRBV27 with TRBJ2-1, with a weak D call TRBD2 (5 bases). Germline CDR1 reads MNHEY; CDR2 reads SMNVEV (reference sequence). The CDR3 runs to 13 residues. Trimming cost V 5 bases and J 9 bases, with 14 bases left between them. CDR3: CASSLISRGEQFF. Here the CDR3 DNA reads TGTGCCAGCAGTCTCATAAGTCGGGGTGAGCAGTTCTTC.

This clone was detected only a few times. The chain employs TRBV12-3 or TRBV12-4 and TRBJ2-1; D is possibly TRBD2 (6 bases). Trimming shortened V by 3 bases and J by 8 bases, and 11 bases separated the two germline ends. The CDR3 spans 13 residues. The chain's CDR3 is CASSLGGADEQFF. DNA of the CDR3: TGTGCCAGCAGTTTGGGCGGGGCGGATGAGCAGTTCTTC.

Here the CDR3 reads CASYSDSRYGYTF. The CDR3, as DNA: TGTGCCAGCTACTCGGACAGCCGCTATGGCTACACCTTC. The chain is built from TRBV18 and TRBJ1-2, with D perhaps matching TRBD1 (6 bases). Germline assignment: CDR1 KGHSH and CDR2 LQKENI. This CDR3 is built from 13 residues. Between the trimmed V and J ends, which lost 7 bases and 4 bases, there was a span of 13 bases.

The rearrangement joins TRBV6-1 to TRBJ1-2; 8 nucleotides align to TRBD1. V shed 1 base and J 6 bases; nucleotides not matched to a gene: 7. The CDR3 contains 15 residues. Germline lookup yields CDR1 MNHNS and CDR2 SASEGT. CDR3 region: CASSEGSRGLDGYTF. CDR3 sequence (DNA): TGTGCCAGCAGTGAAGGGAGCAGGGGGCTCGATGGCTACACCTTC.

V is TRBV19 and J is TRBJ1-1; TRBD1 might be the D (6 bases). Trimming took 0 bases from V and 1 from J, leaving 15 bases between them. The germline CDR1 and CDR2 sequences are LNHDA and SQIVND (reference sequence). The CDR3 has 17 amino acids. The CDR3 is CASSIETRTAPNTEAFF. CDR3 in DNA: TGTGCCAGTAGTATAGAAACGAGGACAGCGCCGAACACTGAAGCTTTCTTT.

The chain has TRBV11-3 and TRBJ1-6; possibly TRBD1 for D (6 bases). Germline V gene lookup returns CDR1 SGHNT and CDR2 YENEEA. The CDR3 runs to 15 residues. V was clipped by 7 bases and J by 6 bases, with 16 bases between them. CDR3 DNA sequence: TGTGCCAGCACGGAACAGGGTCTAAGTAATTCACCCCTCCACTTT. Amino acid sequence: CASTEQGLSNSPLHF. Variable domain in full (rest from reference TRBV11-3 and TRBJ1-6): EAGVVQSPRYKIIEKKQPVAFWCNPISGHNTLYWYLQNLGQGPELLIRYENEEAVDDSQLPKDRFSAERLKGVDSTLKIQPAELGDSAVYLCASTEQGLSNSPLHFGNGTRLTVT.

The chain links TRBV27 to TRBJ1-2; tentatively, D is TRBD1 (5 bases). The CDR3 sequence is 14 residues long. V gave up 3 bases and J gave up 4 bases, with 12 bases separating them. CDR1 and CDR2 from the germline V gene are MNHEY and SMNVEV (reference sequence). DNA for the CDR3: TGTGCCAGCAGTTTTACAGGCCTGGGCTATGGCTACACCTTC. It codes for CASSFTGLGYGYTF.

The gene calls are TRBV11-2 and TRBJ2-2, with 8 bases fitting TRBD1. Unmatched junction bases numbered 9, after V lost 5 bases and J lost 7 bases. The CDR3 consists of 15 residues. Germline V lookup: CDR1 SGHAT, CDR2 FQNNGV. The CDR3 here is CASSLGQGKGGELFF. The DNA for the CDR3 is TGTGCCAGCAGCCTAGGACAGGGCAAGGGCGGGGAGCTGTTTTTT. Using reference TRBV11-2 and TRBJ2-2 for the parts outside the CDR3, the full variable domain is EAGVAQSPRYKIIEKRQSVAFWCNPISGHATLYWYQQILGQGPKLLIQFQNNGVVDDSQLPKDRFSAERLKGVDSTLKIQPAKLEDSAVYLCASSLGQGKGGELFFGEGSRLTVL.

In this sample, this clone turned up once. The chain has TRBV6-5 and TRBJ1-6; 9 nucleotides line up with TRBD1. CDR3 length: 15 residues. Trimming took 6 bases from V and 7 from J; bases not matched to a gene: 7. Germline-derived CDR1 and CDR2 are MNHEY and SVGAGI. CDR3 DNA: TGTGCCAGCAGGTTTGACAGGGGGATCAATTCACCCCTCCACTTT. Its translation: CASRFDRGINSPLHF.

The rearrangement joins TRBV6-2 or TRBV6-3 to TRBJ2-7; perhaps TRBD1 as D (5 bases). With 5 bases removed from V and 2 bases from J, the gap between germline ends came to 10 bases. This CDR3 has 13 amino acids. Germline CDR1 reads MNHEY; CDR2 reads SVGEGT. As DNA, the CDR3 is TGTGCCAGCAGTCTAGGGGCCCCCTACGAGCAGTACTTC. Amino acids: CASSLGAPYEQYF.

This clone was found once. This chain links TRBV6-2 or TRBV6-3 with TRBJ2-3; 11 bases agree with TRBD2. This CDR3 is 17 amino acids long. Per the germline V gene, CDR1 is MNHEY and CDR2 is SVGEGT. The J segment lost 11 bases and the V segment lost 5 bases, leaving 18 bases of the junction unmatched. The CDR3 DNA follows: TGTGCCAGCAGTCCCCTCTACGCGACTAGCGGGGATTTCGGGCAGTATTTT. This encodes CASSPLYATSGDFGQYF.

The chain employs TRBV10-1 and TRBJ2-1; D is uncertain. CDR3 length equals 13 residues. The germline V gene has CDR1 WNHNN and CDR2 SYGVQD (reference sequence). The V end was cut by 0 bases, the J end by 8 bases, with 8 bases between. The CDR3 loop is CASSESVAHEQFF. Written as DNA, the CDR3 is TGCGCCAGCAGTGAGTCGGTAGCCCATGAGCAGTTCTTC.

The chain carries TRBV10-1 and TRBJ2-1; 15 bases match TRBD2. The CDR3 runs 16 residues. V lost 4 bases, J lost 3 bases, and 1 base stayed unmatched. Germline CDR1 and CDR2: WNHNN and SYGVQD (reference sequence). The CDR3 DNA sequence: TGCGCCAGCAGTGGGACTAGCGGGAGGGACTACAATGAGCAGTTCTTC. Its protein product is CASSGTSGRDYNEQFF.

The V gene is TRBV7-2, the J gene TRBJ2-7, with a weak D call TRBD1 (6 bases). V was clipped by 4 bases and J by 4 bases, with 14 bases between them. The CDR3 length is 14 residues. Looked up from germline, CDR1 is SGHTA and CDR2 is FQGNSA. This CDR3 reads CASSSRDTDYEQYF. The CDR3 DNA sequence: TGTGCCAGCAGCTCCCGGGACACCGATTACGAGCAGTACTTC.

The rearrangement joins TRBV6-5 to TRBJ1-6, with unresolved D. The V gene lost 7 bases and the J gene lost 10 bases, with 14 bases spanning the gap. Germline CDR1 MNHEY, CDR2 SVGAGI. This CDR3 has 13 amino acids. The CDR3 bases are TGTGCCAGCACCTTTGAGAGGAAGTCACCCCTCCACTTT. Residues: CASTFERKSPLHF.

The gene calls are TRBV5-1 and TRBJ2-1, with TRBD2 identical over 11 bases. The CDR3 is 14 residues long. Germline V gene data show CDR1 as SGHRS and CDR2 as YFSETQ. Unmatched junction bases numbered 3, after V lost 2 bases and J lost 8 bases. The CDR3 is CASSFSGRADEQFF. CDR3 DNA sequence: TGCGCCAGCAGCTTTAGCGGGAGGGCCGATGAGCAGTTCTTC.

This clone was observed once. The gene calls are TRBV9 and TRBJ1-2; TRBD1 agrees at 11 bases. The germline gives CDR1 SGDLS, CDR2 YYNGEE. Trimming at V came to 4 bases and at J to 3 bases, leaving 2 bases not matched to a gene. There are 14 residues in the CDR3. The CDR3 spells CASSTGQGDYGYTF. The CDR3 nucleotides read TGTGCCAGCAGCACGGGACAGGGGGACTATGGCTACACCTTC. Together with reference TRBV9 and TRBJ1-2, the CDR3 gives the full variable domain: DSGVTQTPKHLITATGQRVTLRCSPRSGDLSVYWYQQSLDQGLQFLIQYYNGEERAKGNILERFSAQQFPDLHSELNLSSLELGDSALYFCASSTGQGDYGYTFGSGTRLTVV.

The chain joins TRBV7-2 to TRBJ2-5, with D perhaps TRBD2 (7 bases). Germline CDR1 reads SGHTA; CDR2 reads FQGNSA. Trimming left V 5 bases short and J 1 base short, with 23 bases between. This CDR3 is built from 18 residues. The CDR3 nucleotides read TGTGCCAGCAGCAGGGGTACAAGTAGGGGGGGCCCCCAAGAGACCCAGTACTTC. Protein: CASSRGTSRGGPQETQYF. Looking up the rest from reference TRBV7-2 and TRBJ2-5 gives the full variable domain: GAGVSQSPSNKVTEKGKDVELRCDPISGHTALYWYRQSLGQGLEFLIYFQGNSAPDKSGLPSDRFSAERTGGSVSTLTIQRTQQEDSAVYLCASSRGTSRGGPQETQYFGPGTRLLVL.

The chain links TRBV27 to TRBJ2-1, with a possible D match to TRBD1 (6 bases). Per germline, CDR1 MNHEY and CDR2 SMNVEV (reference sequence). The length of the CDR3 is 15 residues. V lost 4 bases, J lost 7 bases, and 17 bases lay in between. CDR3 protein: CASSWDIKFRNEQFF. Here the CDR3 DNA reads TGTGCCAGCAGTTGGGACATCAAATTCCGGAATGAGCAGTTCTTC.

This chain joins TRBV21-1 and TRBJ2-7; TRBD1 reflects the table's D call only, with no check against the DNA. TRBV21-1 is designated a pseudogene. The CDR3 is 14 amino acids. The CDR3 DNA sequence: TGTGCCAGCAGCAAAGGGGACAGGGACTACGAGCAGTACGTC. Protein: CASSKGDRDYEQYV.

The chain uses TRBV4-3 and TRBJ2-5, with 8 bases that match TRBD2. V trimming: 3 bases; J trimming: 5 bases; junction bases outside the gene matches: 8. Germline V gives CDR1 LGHNA, CDR2 YSLEER. The CDR3 is 15 amino acids. The CDR3 is CASSQSRAGVETQYF. DNA of the CDR3: TGCGCCAGCAGCCAGTCGCGAGCGGGAGTCGAGACCCAGTACTTC.

This clone was recorded only once. The rearrangement links TRBV6-5 to TRBJ1-2; unclear D gene. CDR1 and CDR2 (germline): MNHEY, SVGAGI. V lost 2 bases to trimming and J lost 3 bases, with 7 bases between them. There are 13 residues in the CDR3. CDR3 region: CASSYGEYYGYTF. DNA of the CDR3: TGTGCCAGCAGTTACGGGGAGTACTATGGCTACACCTTC.